A single sample is the source of the 8 T cell receptor beta chains below, sequenced in a study of cytomegalovirus exposure and HLA in healthy donors. Here immunoSEQ multiplex PCR was the method, and the copy in TCRdb shows in-frame clones only, minus some. The data show approximately 160,000 clones, with roughly 80% seen just once and about 9.4% held by the top ten. Sequences were obtained from PBMCs. Receptors were obtained from a man aged 25-45 years in good health and CMV-seropositive.

The chain combines TRBV5-1 with TRBJ2-7, with D perhaps TRBD2 (7 bases). Per the germline V gene, CDR1 is SGHRS and CDR2 is YFSETQ. This CDR3 has 19 amino acids. Trimming took off 3 bases at V and 3 bases at J, with 28 bases between the two ends. CDR3 loop: CASSWGPFSTGGSSYEQYF. DNA for the CDR3: TGCGCCAGCAGCTGGGGGCCCTTCTCGACGGGGGGCAGTAGCTACGAGCAGTACTTC.

V and J are TRBV6-6 and TRBJ1-4, with TRBD1 identical over 11 bases. After removal of 9 bases from V and 12 bases from J, the junction contained 15 bases not matched to a gene. CDR1 is MNHNY, CDR2 SVGAGI, per germline (reference sequence). This CDR3 spans 15 amino acids. The CDR3 sequence: CASGPGTGGLKELFF. CDR3 nucleotide sequence: TGTGCCAGTGGTCCCGGGACAGGGGGTTTAAAGGAACTGTTTTTT.

The V and J genes are TRBV27 and TRBJ1-2, with 8 bases that match TRBD1. The CDR3 consists of 16 residues. V shed 4 bases and J 2 bases; nucleotides not matched to a gene: 9. The germline gives CDR1 MNHEY, CDR2 SMNVEV (reference sequence). The CDR3 region is CASSSGQGITNYGYTF. In nucleotides, the CDR3 is TGTGCCAGCAGTTCCGGACAGGGTATCACGAACTATGGCTACACCTTC.

The chain has TRBV28 and TRBJ2-1; TRBD2 agrees at 14 bases. The V segment lost 3 bases and the J segment 7 bases; nucleotides outside the gene matches: 5. CDR1 MDHEN and CDR2 SYDVKM come from the germline V gene. The CDR3 is 16 residues long. The CDR3 nucleotides read TGTGCCAGCAGTTTGCCCGGGACTAGCGGGAGAAATGAGCAGTTCTTC. It specifies CASSLPGTSGRNEQFF.

V usage is TRBV5-1 and J usage is TRBJ1-4; 7 bases are shared with TRBD1. Germline V gene data show CDR1 as SGHRS and CDR2 as YFSETQ. Trimming cost V 4 bases and J 8 bases; bases outside gene matches: 8. The CDR3 runs to 14 residues. The CDR3 DNA sequence: TGCGCCAGCAGCCTCACAGGGGTGGGCGAAAAACTGTTTTTT. Protein: CASSLTGVGEKLFF.

The rearrangement joins TRBV7-2 to TRBJ2-7; 10 bases align to TRBD2. V gave up 1 base and J gave up 7 bases; unmatched junction bases: 1. Germline values: CDR1 SGHTA, CDR2 FQGNSA. This CDR3 comprises 13 residues. CDR3: CASSLVAGGEQYF. The CDR3 DNA is TGTGCCAGCAGCTTAGTAGCGGGGGGTGAGCAGTACTTC.

The chain joins TRBV19 to TRBJ1-1; maybe TRBD1 (5 bases). V was cut by 6 bases and J by 10 bases, with 24 bases left in between. CDR3 length: 15 residues. Germline CDR1 LNHDA, CDR2 SQIVND (reference sequence). CDR3 bases: TGTGCCAGTAGCGACTCCGGGACTCGTTTCAAGGGAGCTTTCTTT. It yields the protein CASSDSGTRFKGAFF.

This chain connects TRBV4-1 to TRBJ2-5; the D gene is possibly TRBD2 (5 bases). Germline V gene sequence: CDR1 MGHRA, CDR2 YSYEKL. The CDR3 is 14 residues long. Trimming stripped 3 bases from V and 2 bases from J, with 10 bases between. The CDR3 coding sequence is TGCGCCAGCAGCCACTGGGGAGTTCAAGAGACCCAGTACTTC. Protein: CASSHWGVQETQYF.